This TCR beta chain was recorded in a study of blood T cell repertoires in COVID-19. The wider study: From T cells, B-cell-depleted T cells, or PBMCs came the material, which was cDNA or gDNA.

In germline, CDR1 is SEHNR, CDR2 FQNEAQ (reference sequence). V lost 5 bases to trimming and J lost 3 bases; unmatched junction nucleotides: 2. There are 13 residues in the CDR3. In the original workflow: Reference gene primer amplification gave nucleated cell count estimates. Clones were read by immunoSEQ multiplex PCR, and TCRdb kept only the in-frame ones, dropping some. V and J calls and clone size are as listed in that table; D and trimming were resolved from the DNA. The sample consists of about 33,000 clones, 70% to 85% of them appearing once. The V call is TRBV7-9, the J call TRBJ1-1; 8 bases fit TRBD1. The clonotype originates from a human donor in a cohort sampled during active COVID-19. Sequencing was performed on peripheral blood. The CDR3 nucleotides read TGTGCCAGCAGCATACAGGGGGACACTGAAGCTTTCTTT. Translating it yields CASSIQGDTEAFF.